This is a list of T cell receptor beta chains from one sample in a study of T cell clusters in autoimmune cytopenias. No DNA is given; TCRdb re-called the multiplex PCR reads and lists each CDR3 protein once. This listing includes 7,700 or so distinct CDR3 sequences. The material sequenced was peripheral blood. The receptors here all came from a human donor with an autoimmune cytopenia or autoimmune hepatitis (not recorded which). Both conserved end residues are part of each CDR3. Size is stated for part of the rows, as once, few or many counts, or as a class when the clone is expanded.

j_call	clone_size	v_call	cdr3_aa
TRBJ2-3	-	TRBV10-3	CAIKGTGGTDTQYF
TRBJ2-3	-	TRBV6-2/TRBV6-3	CASSPRGPYDTQYF
TRBJ2-7	medium-sized	TRBV12-3/TRBV12-4	CASTLWQGNEQYF
TRBJ2-5	large	TRBV29-1	CSVTQTGVATQYF
TRBJ1-1	-	TRBV6-1	CASEITGSSTEAFF
TRBJ2-1	-	TRBV19	CASSPTGGVGGEQFF
TRBJ2-2	medium-sized	TRBV7-6	CASSLGGNTGELFF
TRBJ2-1	-	TRBV5-6	CASSLAGTSGVNEQFF
TRBJ2-5	medium-sized	TRBV29-1	CSVAFGQETQYF
TRBJ2-1	-	TRBV5-4	CASSKDLLLANEQFF
TRBJ2-3	medium-sized	TRBV30	CAWKRGAVGTDTQYF
TRBJ1-6	-	TRBV6-1	CASSWTGGSYNSPLHF
TRBJ1-6	medium-sized	TRBV5-6	CASSLLSGYNSPLHF
TRBJ1-1	-	TRBV15	CATSREQGTEAFF
TRBJ1-1	-	TRBV29-1	CSVARDRKNTEAFF
TRBJ2-5	medium-sized	TRBV30	CAWGAGGGQQETQYF
TRBJ2-1	large	TRBV19	CASSIGSPNEQFF
TRBJ2-7	-	TRBV5-1	CASSLASGYEQYF
TRBJ1-2	-	TRBV10-3	CAISGPGQGANGYTF
TRBJ2-3	-	TRBV5-4	CASSLEGGRGTDTQYF
TRBJ2-5	-	TRBV5-1	CASSLGRQETQYF
TRBJ2-1	-	TRBV20-1	CSADRALAGSNEQFF
TRBJ2-1	-	TRBV11-2	CASSFSGLNNEQFF
TRBJ2-5	-	TRBV29-1	CSAWTGLEETQYF
TRBJ2-1	-	TRBV6-5	CASSYSAGGSYNEQFF
TRBJ1-2	-	TRBV6-1	CASTGTFYGYTF
TRBJ2-5	-	TRBV6-5	CASSMGLAGIKTQYF
TRBJ1-1	-	TRBV5-5	CASSLQGGNTEAFF
TRBJ1-2	-	TRBV12-3/TRBV12-4	CASSLSTGIYGYTF
TRBJ2-2	medium-sized	TRBV12-3/TRBV12-4	CASSSGTSGDGELFF
TRBJ2-3	-	TRBV6-1	CASSEDRVVPLQYF
TRBJ2-2	-	TRBV6-1	CASSEAGGIHTNTGELFF
TRBJ2-1	-	TRBV5-4	CASSSQGYSYNEQFF
TRBJ1-2	-	TRBV7-9	CASSPEGSYGYTF
TRBJ2-3	medium-sized	TRBV19	CASSSRQAADTQYF
TRBJ2-3	-	TRBV7-2	CASSPYLAQYF
TRBJ2-2	medium-sized	TRBV11-2	CASSGLAGTPGTGELFF
TRBJ2-7	medium-sized	TRBV6-6	CASGLQPSTYEQYF
TRBJ2-5	-	TRBV5-4	CASGEGGGLGETQYF
TRBJ2-7	medium-sized	TRBV19	CASSPTGTNYEQYF
TRBJ2-2	medium-sized	TRBV29-1	CSVSGTGNTGELFF
TRBJ1-2	-	TRBV19	CASSMTSDSFDGYTF
TRBJ2-1	medium-sized	TRBV11-1	CASSFMDLNEQFF